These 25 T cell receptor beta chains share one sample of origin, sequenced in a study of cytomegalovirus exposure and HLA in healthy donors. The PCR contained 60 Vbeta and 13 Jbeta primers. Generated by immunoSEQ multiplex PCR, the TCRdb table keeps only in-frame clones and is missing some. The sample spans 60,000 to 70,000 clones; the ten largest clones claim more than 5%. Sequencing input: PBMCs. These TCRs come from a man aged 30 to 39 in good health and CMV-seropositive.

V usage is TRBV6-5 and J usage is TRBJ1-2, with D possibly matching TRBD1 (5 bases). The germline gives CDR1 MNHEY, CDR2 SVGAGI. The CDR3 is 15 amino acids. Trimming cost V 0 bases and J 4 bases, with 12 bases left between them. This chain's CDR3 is CASSYSLGGRYGYTF. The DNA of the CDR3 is TGTGCCAGCAGTTACTCTTTGGGGGGTCGCTATGGCTACACCTTC.

The CDR3 here is CASSEVRAYGYTF. In DNA, the CDR3 is TGTGCCAGCAGTGAAGTCAGGGCCTATGGCTACACCTTC. The chain uses TRBV6-1 and TRBJ1-2; D is perhaps TRBD1 (5 bases). CDR1 and CDR2 (germline): MNHNS, SASEGT. Trimming left V 1 base short and J 4 bases short, with 7 bases between. This CDR3 comprises 13 residues.

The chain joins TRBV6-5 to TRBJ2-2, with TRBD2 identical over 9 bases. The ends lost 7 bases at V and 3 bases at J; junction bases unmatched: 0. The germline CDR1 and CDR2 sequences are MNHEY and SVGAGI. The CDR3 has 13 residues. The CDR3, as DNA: TGTGCCAGCACTAGCGGGGACACCGGGGAGCTGTTTTTT. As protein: CASTSGDTGELFF.

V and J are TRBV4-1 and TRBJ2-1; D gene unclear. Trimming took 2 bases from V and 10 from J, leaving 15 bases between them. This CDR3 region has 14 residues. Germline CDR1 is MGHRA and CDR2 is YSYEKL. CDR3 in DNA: TGCGCCAGCAGCCAATCCGCTCCAAGTCGGGAGCAGTTCTTC. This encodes CASSQSAPSREQFF.

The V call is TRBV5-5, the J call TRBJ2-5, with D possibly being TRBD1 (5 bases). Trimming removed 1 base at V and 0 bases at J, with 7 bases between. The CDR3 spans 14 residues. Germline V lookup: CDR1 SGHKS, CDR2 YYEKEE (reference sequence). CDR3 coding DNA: TGTGCCAGCAGCTTGAACAGGTACCAAGAGACCCAGTACTTC. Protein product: CASSLNRYQETQYF.

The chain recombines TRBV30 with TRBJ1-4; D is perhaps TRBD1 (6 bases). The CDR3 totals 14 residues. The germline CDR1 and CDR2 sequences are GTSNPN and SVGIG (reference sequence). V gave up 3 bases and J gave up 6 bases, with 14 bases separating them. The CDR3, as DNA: TGTGCCTGGAGGGTTGGGTCAGGGGATGAAAAACTGTTTTTT. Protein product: CAWRVGSGDEKLFF.

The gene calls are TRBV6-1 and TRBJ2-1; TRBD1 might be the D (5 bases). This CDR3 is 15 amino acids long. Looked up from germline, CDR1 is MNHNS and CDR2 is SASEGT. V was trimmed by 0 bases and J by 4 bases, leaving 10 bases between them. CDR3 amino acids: CASSEAQGPYNEQFF. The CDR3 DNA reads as TGTGCCAGCAGTGAAGCGCAGGGCCCTTACAATGAGCAGTTCTTC.

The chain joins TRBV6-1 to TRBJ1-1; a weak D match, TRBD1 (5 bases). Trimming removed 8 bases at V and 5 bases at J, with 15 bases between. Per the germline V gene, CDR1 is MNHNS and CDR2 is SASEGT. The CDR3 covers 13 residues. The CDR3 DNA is TGTGCCAGCCGTAGTGGGGGGTGGACTGAAGCTTTCTTT. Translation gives CASRSGGWTEAFF.

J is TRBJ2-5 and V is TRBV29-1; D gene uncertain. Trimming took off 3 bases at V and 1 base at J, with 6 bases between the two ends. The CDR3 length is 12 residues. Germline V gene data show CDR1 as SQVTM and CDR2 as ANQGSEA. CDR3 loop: CSVDRTQETQYF. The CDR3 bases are TGCAGCGTTGACAGAACCCAAGAGACCCAGTACTTC.

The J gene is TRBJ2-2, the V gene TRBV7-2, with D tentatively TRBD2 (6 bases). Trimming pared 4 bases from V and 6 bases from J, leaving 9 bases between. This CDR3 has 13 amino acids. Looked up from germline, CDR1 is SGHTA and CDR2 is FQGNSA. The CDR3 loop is CASSWGDAGELFF. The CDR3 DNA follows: TGTGCCAGCAGCTGGGGGGATGCCGGGGAGCTGTTTTTT.

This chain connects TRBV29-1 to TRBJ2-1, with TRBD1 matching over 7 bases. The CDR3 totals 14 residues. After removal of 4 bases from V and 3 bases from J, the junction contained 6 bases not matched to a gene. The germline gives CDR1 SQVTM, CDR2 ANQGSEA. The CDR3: CSVADRVGYNEQFF. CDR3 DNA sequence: TGCAGCGTTGCCGACAGGGTTGGCTACAATGAGCAGTTCTTC.

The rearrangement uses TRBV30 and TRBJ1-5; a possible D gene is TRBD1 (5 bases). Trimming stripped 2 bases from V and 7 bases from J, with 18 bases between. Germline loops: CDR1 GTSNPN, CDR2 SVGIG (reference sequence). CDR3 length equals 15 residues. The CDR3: CAWSPKGRVAQPQHF. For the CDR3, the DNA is TGTGCCTGGAGTCCTAAGGGCAGGGTGGCCCAGCCCCAGCATTTT.

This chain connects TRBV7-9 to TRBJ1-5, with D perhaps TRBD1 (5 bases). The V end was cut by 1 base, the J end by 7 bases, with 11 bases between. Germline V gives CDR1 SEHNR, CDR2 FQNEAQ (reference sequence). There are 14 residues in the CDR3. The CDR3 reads CASSLGGGRQPQHF. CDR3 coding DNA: TGTGCCAGCAGCTTAGGCGGGGGGAGGCAGCCCCAGCATTTT.

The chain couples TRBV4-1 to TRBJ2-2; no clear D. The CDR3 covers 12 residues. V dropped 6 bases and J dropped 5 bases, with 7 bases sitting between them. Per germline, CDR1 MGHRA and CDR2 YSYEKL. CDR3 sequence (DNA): TGCGCCAGCAGTCGAGCGACCGGGGAGCTGTTTTTT. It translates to CASSRATGELFF.

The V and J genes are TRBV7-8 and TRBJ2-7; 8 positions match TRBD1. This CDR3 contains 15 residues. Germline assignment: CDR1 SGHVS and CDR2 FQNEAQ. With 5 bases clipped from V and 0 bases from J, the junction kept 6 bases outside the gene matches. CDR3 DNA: TGTGCCAGCAGCGCCGGACAGGGCAGCTCCTACGAGCAGTACTTC. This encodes CASSAGQGSSYEQYF.

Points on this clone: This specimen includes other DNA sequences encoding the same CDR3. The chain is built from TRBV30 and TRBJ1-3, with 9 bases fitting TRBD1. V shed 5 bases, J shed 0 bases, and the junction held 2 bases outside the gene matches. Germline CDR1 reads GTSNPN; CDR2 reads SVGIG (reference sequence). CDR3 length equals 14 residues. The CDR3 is CAWGTGTSGNTIYF. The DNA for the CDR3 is TGTGCCTGGGGGACAGGGACCTCTGGAAACACCATATATTTT.

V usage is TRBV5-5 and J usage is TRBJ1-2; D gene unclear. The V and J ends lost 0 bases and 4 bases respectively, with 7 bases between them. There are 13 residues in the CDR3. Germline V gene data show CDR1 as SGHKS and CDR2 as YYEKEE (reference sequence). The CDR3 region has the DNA TGTGCCAGCAGCTTGGCAACAGCCTATGGCTACACCTTC. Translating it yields CASSLATAYGYTF. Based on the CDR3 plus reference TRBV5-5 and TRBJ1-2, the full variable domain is DAGVTQSPTHLIKTRGQQVTLRCSPISGHKSVSWYQQVLGQGPQFIFQYYEKEERGRGNFPDRFSARQFPNYSSELNVNALLLGDSALYLCASSLATAYGYTFGSGTRLTVV.

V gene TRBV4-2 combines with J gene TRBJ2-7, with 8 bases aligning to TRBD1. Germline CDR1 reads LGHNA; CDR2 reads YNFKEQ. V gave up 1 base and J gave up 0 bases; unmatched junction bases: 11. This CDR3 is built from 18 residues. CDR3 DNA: TGTGCCAGCAGCCAAGTCAAACCCACAGGGGGTGACTCCTACGAGCAGTACTTC. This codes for CASSQVKPTGGDSYEQYF.

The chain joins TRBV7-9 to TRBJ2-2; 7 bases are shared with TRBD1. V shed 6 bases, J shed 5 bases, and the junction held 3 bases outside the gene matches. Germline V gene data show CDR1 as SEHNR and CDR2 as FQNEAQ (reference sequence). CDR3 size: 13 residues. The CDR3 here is CASRRGQTGELFF. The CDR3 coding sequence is TGTGCCAGCAGACGGGGACAGACCGGGGAGCTGTTTTTT.

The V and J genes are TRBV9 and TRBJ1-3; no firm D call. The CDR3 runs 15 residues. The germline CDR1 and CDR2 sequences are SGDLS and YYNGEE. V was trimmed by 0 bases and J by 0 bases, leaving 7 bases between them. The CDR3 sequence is CASSVDLSSGNTIYF. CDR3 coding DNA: TGTGCCAGCAGCGTAGATCTAAGCTCTGGAAACACCATATATTTT.

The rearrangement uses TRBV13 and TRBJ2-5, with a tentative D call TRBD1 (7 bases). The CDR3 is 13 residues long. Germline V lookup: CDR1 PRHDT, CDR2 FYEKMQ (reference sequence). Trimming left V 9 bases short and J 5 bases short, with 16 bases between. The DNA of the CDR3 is TGTGCCAGGTTATGGAGGGGGCTTGAGACCCAGTACTTC. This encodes CARLWRGLETQYF. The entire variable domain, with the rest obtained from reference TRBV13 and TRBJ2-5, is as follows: AAGVIQSPRHLIKEKRETATLKCYPIPRHDTVYWYQQGPGQDPQFLISFYEKMQSDKGSIPDRFSAQQFSDYHSELNMSSLELGDSALYFCARLWRGLETQYFGPGTRLLVL.

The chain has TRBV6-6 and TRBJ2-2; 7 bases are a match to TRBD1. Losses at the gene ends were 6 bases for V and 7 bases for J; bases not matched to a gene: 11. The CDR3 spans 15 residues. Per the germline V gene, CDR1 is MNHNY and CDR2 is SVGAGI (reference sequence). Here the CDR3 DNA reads TGTGCCAGCAGACCCCGGACAGGCCGGGACGGGGAGCTGTTTTTT. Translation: CASRPRTGRDGELFF.

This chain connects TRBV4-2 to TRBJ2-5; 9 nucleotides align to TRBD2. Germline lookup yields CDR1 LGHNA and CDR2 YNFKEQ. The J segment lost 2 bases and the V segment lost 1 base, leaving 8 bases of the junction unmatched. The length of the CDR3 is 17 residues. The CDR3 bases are TGTGCCAGCAGCCAAGCCGGGAGCGGGGGGCGACAAGAGACCCAGTACTTC. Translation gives CASSQAGSGGRQETQYF.

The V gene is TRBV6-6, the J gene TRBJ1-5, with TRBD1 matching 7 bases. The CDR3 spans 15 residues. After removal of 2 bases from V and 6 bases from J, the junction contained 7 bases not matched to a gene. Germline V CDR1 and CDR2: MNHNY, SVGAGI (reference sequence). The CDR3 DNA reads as TGTGCCAGCAGTTACGGGCAGGGGGGACTTCAGCCCCAGCATTTT. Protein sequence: CASSYGQGGLQPQHF.

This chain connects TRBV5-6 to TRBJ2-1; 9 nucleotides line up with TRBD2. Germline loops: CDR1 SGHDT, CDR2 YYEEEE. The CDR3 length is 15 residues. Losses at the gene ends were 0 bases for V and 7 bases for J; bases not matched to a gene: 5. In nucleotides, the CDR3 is TGTGCCAGCAGCTTGGTGCTAGCGGGAATGAATGAGCAGTTCTTC. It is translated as CASSLVLAGMNEQFF. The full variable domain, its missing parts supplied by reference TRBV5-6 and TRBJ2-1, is DAGVTQSPTHLIKTRGQQVTLRCSPKSGHDTVSWYQQALGQGPQFIFQYYEEEERQRGNFPDRFSGHQFPNYSSELNVNALLLGDSALYLCASSLVLAGMNEQFFGPGTRLTVL.